This TCR beta chain was identified during a study of OX40 agonist ivuxolimab in advanced cancers. Study at large: The dose of intravenous ivuxolimab that patients received every 2 weeks ranged from 0.01 to 10 mg/kg. Allowance was made for prior anti-PD-1, anti-PD-L1 or anti-CTLA-4 therapy, and around 41% had some. A mean age of roughly 60 years, range about 20 to 79, was recorded, and 82.7% were male. Study-wide points: More expanded clones were seen, on average, in CD8+ T cells than in CD4+.

Clones were read by immunoSEQ multiplex PCR, and TCRdb kept only the in-frame ones, dropping some. The profile shows 95,000 or so clones, 70% to 90% of them singletons. The V end was cut by 2 bases, the J end by 2 bases, with 6 bases between. This CDR3 has 13 amino acids. CDR1 and CDR2 from the germline V gene are MDHEN and SYDVKM. The count of this clone is one. Its antigen is still unknown. The material sequenced was CD4+ or CD8+ T cells sorted from blood, taken in a trial of the OX40 agonist ivuxolimab. The J gene is TRBJ2-5, the V gene TRBV28; no clear D gene. The sequence derives from an adult with an advanced solid tumor such as melanoma, head and neck, liver or kidney cancer. CDR3 sequence reads: CASSLQGQETQYF. DNA for the CDR3: TGTGCCAGCAGTTTACAAGGACAAGAGACCCAGTACTTC.